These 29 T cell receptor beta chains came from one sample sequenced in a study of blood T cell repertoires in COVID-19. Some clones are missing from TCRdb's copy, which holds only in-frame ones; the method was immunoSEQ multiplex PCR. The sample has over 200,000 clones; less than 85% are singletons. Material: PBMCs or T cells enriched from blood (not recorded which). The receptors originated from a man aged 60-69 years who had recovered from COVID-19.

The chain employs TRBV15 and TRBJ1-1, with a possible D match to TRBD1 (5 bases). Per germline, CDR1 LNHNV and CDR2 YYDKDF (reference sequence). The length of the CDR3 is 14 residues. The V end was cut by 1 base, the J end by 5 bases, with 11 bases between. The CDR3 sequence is CATSRVGGATEAFF. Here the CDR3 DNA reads TGTGCCACCAGCAGAGTAGGTGGGGCGACTGAAGCTTTCTTT.

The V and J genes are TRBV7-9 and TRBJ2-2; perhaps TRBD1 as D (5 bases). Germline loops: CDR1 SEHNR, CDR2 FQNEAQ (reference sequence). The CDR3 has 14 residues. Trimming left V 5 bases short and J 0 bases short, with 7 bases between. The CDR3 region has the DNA TGTGCCAGCAGCATGACAGCGAACACCGGGGAGCTGTTTTTT. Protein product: CASSMTANTGELFF. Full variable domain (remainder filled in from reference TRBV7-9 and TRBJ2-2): DTGVSQNPRHKITKRGQNVTFRCDPISEHNRLYWYRQTLGQGPEFLTYFQNEAQLEKSRLLSDRFSAERPKGSFSTLEIQRTEQGDSAMYLCASSMTANTGELFFGEGSRLTVL.

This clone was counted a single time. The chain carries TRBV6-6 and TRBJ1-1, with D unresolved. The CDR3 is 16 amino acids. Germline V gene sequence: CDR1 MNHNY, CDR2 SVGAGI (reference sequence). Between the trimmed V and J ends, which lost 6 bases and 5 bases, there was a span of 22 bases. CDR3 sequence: CASRPRGEGGSTEAFF. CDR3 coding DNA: TGTGCCAGCAGGCCGCGAGGTGAGGGAGGGTCGACTGAAGCTTTCTTT.

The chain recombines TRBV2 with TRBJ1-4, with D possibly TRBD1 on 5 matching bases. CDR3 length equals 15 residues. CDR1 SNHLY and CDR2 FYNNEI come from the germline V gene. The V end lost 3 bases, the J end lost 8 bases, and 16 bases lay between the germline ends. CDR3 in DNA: TGTGCCAGCAGTGAGGCGGGGCCCCTCGCCGAAAAACTGTTTTTT. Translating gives CASSEAGPLAEKLFF. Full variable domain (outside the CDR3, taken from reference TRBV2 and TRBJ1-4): EPEVTQTPSHQVTQMGQEVILRCVPISNHLYFYWYRQILGQKVEFLVSFYNNEISEKSEIFDDQFSVERPDGSNFTLKIRSTKLEDSAMYFCASSEAGPLAEKLFFGSGTQLSVL.

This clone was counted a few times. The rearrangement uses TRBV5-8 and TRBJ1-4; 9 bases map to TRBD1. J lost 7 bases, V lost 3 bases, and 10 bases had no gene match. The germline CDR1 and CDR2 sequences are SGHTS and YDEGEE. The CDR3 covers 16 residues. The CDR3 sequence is CASSSDRPGQGEKLFF. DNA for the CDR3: TGTGCCAGCAGCTCCGACCGGCCGGGACAGGGTGAAAAACTGTTTTTT.

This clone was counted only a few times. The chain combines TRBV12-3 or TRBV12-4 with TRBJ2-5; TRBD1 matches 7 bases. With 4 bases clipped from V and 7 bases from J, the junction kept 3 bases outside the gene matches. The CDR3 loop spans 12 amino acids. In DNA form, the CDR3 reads TGTGCCAGCAGTTACAGGGGCCTGACCCAGTACTTC. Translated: CASSYRGLTQYF.

CDR3 bases: TGCAGTGCTAGTCGGTCTAGCGGGGGGGCCGGAGAGACCCAGTACTTC. Protein: CSASRSSGGAGETQYF. V is TRBV20-1 and J is TRBJ2-5; 12 bases are a match to TRBD2. This CDR3 has 16 residues. CDR1 is DFQATT, CDR2 SNEGSKA, per germline (reference sequence). V shed 3 bases, J shed 4 bases, and the junction held 9 bases outside the gene matches.

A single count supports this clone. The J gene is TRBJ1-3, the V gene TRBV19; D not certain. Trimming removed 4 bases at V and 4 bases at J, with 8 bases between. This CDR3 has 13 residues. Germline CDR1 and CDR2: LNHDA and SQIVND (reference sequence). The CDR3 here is CASSTERGNTIYF. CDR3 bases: TGTGCCAGTAGTACTGAGAGAGGAAACACCATATATTTT.

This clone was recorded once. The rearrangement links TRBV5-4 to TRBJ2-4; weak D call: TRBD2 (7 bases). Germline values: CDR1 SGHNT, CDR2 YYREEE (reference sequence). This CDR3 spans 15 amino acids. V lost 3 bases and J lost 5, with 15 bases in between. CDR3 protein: CASSWDIGGQNIQYF. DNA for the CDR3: TGTGCCAGCAGCTGGGATATCGGGGGGCAAAACATTCAGTACTTC.

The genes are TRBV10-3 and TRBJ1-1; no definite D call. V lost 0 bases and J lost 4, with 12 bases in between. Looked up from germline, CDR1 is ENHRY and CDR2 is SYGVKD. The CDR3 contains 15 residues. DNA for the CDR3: TGTGCCATCAGTGAGTCGGCCACCTTGGCCACTGAAGCTTTCTTT. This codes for CAISESATLATEAFF.

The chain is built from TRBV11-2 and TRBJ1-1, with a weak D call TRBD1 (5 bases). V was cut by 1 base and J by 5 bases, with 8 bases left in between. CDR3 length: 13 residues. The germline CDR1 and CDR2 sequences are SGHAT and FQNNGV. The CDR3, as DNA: TGTGCCAGCAGCTTAGGCAGGGTTACTGAAGCTTTCTTT. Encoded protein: CASSLGRVTEAFF.

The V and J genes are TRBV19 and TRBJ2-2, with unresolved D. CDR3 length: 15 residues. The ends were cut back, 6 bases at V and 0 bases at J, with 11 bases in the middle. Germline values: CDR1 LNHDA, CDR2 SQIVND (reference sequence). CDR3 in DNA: TGTGCCAGTAGGGCTCTGGAGACGAACACCGGGGAGCTGTTTTTT. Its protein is CASRALETNTGELFF.

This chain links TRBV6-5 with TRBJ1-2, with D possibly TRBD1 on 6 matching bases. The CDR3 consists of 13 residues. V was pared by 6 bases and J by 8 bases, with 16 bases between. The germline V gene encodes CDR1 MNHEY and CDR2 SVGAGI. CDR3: CASSQDSLEGYTF. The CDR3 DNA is TGTGCCAGCAGCCAGGACAGCCTTGAGGGCTACACCTTC.

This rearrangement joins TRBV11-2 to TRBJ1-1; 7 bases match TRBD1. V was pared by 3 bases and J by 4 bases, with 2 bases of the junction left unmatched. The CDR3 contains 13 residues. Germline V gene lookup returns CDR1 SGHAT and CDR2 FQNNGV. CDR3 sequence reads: CASSLTGRTEAFF. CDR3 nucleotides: TGTGCCAGCAGCTTGACAGGGCGCACTGAAGCTTTCTTT.

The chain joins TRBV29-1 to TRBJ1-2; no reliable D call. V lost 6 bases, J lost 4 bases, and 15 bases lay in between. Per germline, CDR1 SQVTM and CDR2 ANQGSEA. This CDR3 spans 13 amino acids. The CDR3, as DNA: TGCAGCGTAGAACCCCAGGTGCTCTATGGCTACACCTTC. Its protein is CSVEPQVLYGYTF. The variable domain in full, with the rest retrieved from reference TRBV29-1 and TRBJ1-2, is SAVISQKPSRDICQRGTSLTIQCQVDSQVTMMFWYRQQPGQSLTLIATANQGSEATYESGFVIDKFPISRPNLTFSTLTVSNMSPEDSSIYLCSVEPQVLYGYTFGSGTRLTVV.

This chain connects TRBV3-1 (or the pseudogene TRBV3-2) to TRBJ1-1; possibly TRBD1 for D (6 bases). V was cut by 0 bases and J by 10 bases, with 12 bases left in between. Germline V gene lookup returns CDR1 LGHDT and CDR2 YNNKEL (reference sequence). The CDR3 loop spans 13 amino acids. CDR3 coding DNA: TGTGCCAGCAGCCAAGAACTGGTCAGGGGAGCTTTCTTT. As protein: CASSQELVRGAFF.

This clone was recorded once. CDR3 sequence reads: CASSDPGSTDTQYF. The CDR3 DNA reads TGTGCCAGCAGTGACCCGGGTAGCACAGATACGCAGTATTTT. The chain joins TRBV25-1 to TRBJ2-3; D is unresolved. Trimming took off 3 bases at V and 0 bases at J, with 7 bases between the two ends. This CDR3 is built from 14 residues. Germline V CDR1 and CDR2: MGHDK, SYGVNS.

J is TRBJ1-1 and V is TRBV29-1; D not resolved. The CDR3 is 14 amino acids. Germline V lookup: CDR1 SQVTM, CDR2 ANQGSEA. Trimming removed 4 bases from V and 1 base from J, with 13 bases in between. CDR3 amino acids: CSVASSGRNTEAFF. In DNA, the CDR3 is TGCAGCGTTGCGAGTTCAGGCAGGAACACTGAAGCTTTCTTT.

For the CDR3, the DNA is TGTGCCAGCAGTTCCAGGGGTGAGCAGTTCTTC. This gives the protein CASSSRGEQFF. The chain links TRBV27 to TRBJ2-1; tentative D call: TRBD1 (6 bases). The CDR3 length is 11 residues. The germline V gene has CDR1 MNHEY and CDR2 SMNVEV (reference sequence). The V gene lost 4 bases and the J gene lost 9 bases, with 7 bases spanning the gap.

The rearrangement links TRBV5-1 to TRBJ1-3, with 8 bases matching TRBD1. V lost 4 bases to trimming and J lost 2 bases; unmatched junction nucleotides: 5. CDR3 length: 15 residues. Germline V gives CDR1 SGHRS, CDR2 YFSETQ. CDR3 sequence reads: CASSAQGGAGNTIYF. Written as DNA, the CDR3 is TGCGCCAGCAGCGCACAGGGGGGTGCTGGAAACACCATATATTTT.

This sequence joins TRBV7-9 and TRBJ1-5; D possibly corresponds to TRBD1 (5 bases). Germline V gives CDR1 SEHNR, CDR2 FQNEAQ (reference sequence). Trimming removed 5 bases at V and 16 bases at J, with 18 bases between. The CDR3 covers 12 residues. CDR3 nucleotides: TGTGCCAGCAGCCGGTGGGCAGGGAAGTACCATTTT. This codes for CASSRWAGKYHF.

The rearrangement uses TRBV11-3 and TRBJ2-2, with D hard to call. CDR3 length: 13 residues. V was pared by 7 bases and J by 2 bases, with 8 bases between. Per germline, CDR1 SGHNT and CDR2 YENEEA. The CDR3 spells CASMHRNTGELFF. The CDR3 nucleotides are TGTGCCAGCATGCACAGAAACACCGGGGAGCTGTTTTTT.

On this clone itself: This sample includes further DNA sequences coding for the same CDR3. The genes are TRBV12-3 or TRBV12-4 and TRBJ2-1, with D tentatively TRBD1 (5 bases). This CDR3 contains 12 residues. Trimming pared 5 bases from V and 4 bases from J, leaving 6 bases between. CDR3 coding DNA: TGTGCCAGCAGTCGACAGTACAATGAGCAGTTCTTC. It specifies CASSRQYNEQFF.

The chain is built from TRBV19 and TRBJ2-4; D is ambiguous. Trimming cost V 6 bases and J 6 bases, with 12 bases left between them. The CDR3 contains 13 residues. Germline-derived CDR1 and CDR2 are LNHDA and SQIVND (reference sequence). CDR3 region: CASSVGPGNIQYF. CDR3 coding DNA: TGTGCCAGTAGCGTGGGTCCGGGAAACATTCAGTACTTC.

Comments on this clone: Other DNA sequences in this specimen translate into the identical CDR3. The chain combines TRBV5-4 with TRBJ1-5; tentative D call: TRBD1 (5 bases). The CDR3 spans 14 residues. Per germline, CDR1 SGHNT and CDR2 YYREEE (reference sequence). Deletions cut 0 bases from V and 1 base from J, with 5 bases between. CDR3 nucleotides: TGTGCCAGCAGCTTGGCAGGGAGCAATCAGCCCCAGCATTTT. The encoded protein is CASSLAGSNQPQHF. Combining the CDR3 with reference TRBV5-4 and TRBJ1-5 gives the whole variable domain ETGVTQSPTHLIKTRGQQVTLRCSSQSGHNTVSWYQQALGQGPQFIFQYYREEENGRGNFPPRFSGLQFPNYSSELNVNALELDDSALYLCASSLAGSNQPQHFGDGTRLSIL.

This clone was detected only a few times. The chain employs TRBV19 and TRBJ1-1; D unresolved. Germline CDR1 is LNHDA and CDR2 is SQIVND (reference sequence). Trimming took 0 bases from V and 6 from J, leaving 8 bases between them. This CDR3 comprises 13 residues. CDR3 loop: CASSIDWAAEAFF. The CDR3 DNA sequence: TGTGCCAGTAGTATAGATTGGGCAGCTGAAGCTTTCTTT. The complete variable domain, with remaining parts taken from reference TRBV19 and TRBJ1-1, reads DGGITQSPKYLFRKEGQNVTLSCEQNLNHDAMYWYRQDPGQGLRLIYYSQIVNDFQKGDIAEGYSVSREKKESFPLTVTSAQKNPTAFYLCASSIDWAAEAFFGQGTRLTVV.

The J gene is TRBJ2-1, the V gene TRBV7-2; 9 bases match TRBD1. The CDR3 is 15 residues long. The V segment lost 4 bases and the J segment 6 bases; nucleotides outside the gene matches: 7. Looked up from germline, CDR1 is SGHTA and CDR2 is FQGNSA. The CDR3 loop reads CASSSRTGERNEQFF. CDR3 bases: TGTGCCAGCAGCTCCCGGACAGGGGAACGCAATGAGCAGTTCTTC.

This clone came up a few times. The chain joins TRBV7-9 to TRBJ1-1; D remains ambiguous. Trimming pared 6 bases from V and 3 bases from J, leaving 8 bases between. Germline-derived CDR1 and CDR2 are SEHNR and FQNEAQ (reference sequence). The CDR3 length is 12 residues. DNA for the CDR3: TGTGCCAGCAGGTATTCGGACACTGAAGCTTTCTTT. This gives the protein CASRYSDTEAFF.

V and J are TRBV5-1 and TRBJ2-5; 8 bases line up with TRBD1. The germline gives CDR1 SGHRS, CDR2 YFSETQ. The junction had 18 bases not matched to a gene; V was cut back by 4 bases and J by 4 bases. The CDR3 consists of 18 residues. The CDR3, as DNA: TGCGCCAGCAGCATAAAAGCGCAGGGGGCTATCTTCGGAGAGACCCAGTACTTC. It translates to CASSIKAQGAIFGETQYF.